This paragraph reports one T cell receptor (beta chain). The target antigen is unknown. Looked up from germline, CDR1 is SGHRS and CDR2 is YFSETQ. The length of the CDR3 is 14 residues. J was trimmed by 1 base and V by 4 bases; bases with no gene match: 4. The sample originates from a study of shared clonotypes between healthy human individuals. Study-level information: Per-donor plates numbered three CD4 naive, three CD4 memory, two CD8 naive and one CD8 memory.

An even split of each subset's genomic DNA across several immunoSEQ plates was performed. Sorted-subset replicate PCRs used 150 to 200 ng DNA, 30,000 or so T cell genomes. Measured with immunoSEQ multiplex PCR; TCRdb has only the in-frame clones, and not every one. The sample holds more than 2,000,000 clones, 80% to 95% seen once. Study observations and caveats: Sharing across several donors was seen in roughly 5% of naive CD4 clonotypes.

Source material: naive CD4+ T cells from PBMCs. Documented subset: CD45RA+ positively selected. This receptor was obtained from a man aged 18 to 30 in good health. Some clones in this sample may be carry-over from other donors' samples. The chain recombines TRBV5-1 with TRBJ1-2, with 7 bases lining up with TRBD1. This CDR3 is CASSLDRDNYGYTF. Written as DNA, the CDR3 is TGCGCCAGCAGCCTCGACAGGGATAACTATGGCTACACCTTC.